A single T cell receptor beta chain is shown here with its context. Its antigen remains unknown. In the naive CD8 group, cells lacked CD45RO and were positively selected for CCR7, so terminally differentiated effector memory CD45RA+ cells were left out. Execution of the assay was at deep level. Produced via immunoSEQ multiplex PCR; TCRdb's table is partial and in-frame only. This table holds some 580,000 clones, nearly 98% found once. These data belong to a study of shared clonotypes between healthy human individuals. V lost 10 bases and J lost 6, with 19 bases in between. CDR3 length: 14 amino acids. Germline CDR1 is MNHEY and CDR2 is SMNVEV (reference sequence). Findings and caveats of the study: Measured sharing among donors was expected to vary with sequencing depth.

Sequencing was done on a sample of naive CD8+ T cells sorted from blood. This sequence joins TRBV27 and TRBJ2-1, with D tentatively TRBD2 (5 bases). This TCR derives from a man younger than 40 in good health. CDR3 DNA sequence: TGTGCCACCAAGCCAAATGGACTTCGCAATGAGCAGTTCTTC. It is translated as CATKPNGLRNEQFF.